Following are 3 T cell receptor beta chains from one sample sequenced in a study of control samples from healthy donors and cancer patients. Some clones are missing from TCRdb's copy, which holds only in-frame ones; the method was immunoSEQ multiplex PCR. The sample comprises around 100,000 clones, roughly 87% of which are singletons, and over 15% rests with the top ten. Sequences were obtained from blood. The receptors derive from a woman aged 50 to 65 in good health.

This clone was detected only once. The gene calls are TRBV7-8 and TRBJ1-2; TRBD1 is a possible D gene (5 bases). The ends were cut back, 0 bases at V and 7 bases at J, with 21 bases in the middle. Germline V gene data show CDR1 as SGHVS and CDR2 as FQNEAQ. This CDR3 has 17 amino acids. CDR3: CASSLALRLEGPGGYTF. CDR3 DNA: TGTGCCAGCAGCTTAGCTTTGCGTTTGGAGGGACCAGGTGGCTACACCTTC.

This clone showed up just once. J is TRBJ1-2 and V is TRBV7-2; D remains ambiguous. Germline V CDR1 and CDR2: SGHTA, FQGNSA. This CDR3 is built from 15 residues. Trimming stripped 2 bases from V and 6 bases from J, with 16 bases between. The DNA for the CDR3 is TGTGCCAGCAGCTTAATACTCAATCCACCCCATGGCTACACCTTC. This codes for CASSLILNPPHGYTF. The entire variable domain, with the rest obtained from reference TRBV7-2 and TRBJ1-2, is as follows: GAGVSQSPSNKVTEKGKDVELRCDPISGHTALYWYRQSLGQGLEFLIYFQGNSAPDKSGLPSDRFSAERTGGSVSTLTIQRTQQEDSAVYLCASSLILNPPHGYTFGSGTRLTVV.

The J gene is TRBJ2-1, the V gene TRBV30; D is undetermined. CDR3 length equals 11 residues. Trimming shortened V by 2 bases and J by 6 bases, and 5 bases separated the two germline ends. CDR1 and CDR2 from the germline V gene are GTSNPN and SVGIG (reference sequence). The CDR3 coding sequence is TGTGCCTGGAGTCCCCTCAATGAGCAGTTCTTC. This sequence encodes CAWSPLNEQFF.